Each of the 5 T cell receptor beta chains below was sequenced from the same sample in a study of regulatory T cells in long-lasting Graves disease (dated by TCRdb to about 2021). The time point label here, explained by the study, means: persistent/refractory GD, antithyroid drugs over 5 years with positive TRAb. For both TCR sequencing and RNA sequencing, RNA was extracted from PBMCs in TRIzol. Libraries came from multiplex PCR. Sequencing took place on an Illumina HiSeq 4000. To build TCR beta libraries, CDR3 regions were amplified by Arm-PCR using iRepertoire HTBI primers. TCRdb handled the public reads itself, with Q25 trimming in fastp and clone calling in MiXCR, and kept productive beta chains. Rows matching on CDR3 protein sequence are summarized as one entry with the most common DNA and genes. The sample profile shows around 460,000 distinct CDR3 sequences; roughly 21% of them were found once. The ten most abundant clones make up less than 9% of the sample.

The material was peripheral blood mononuclear cells (PBMCs), obtained when the disease was refractory, from a patient treated with antithyroid drugs. These receptors originate from a female donor with Graves disease.

This chain links TRBV7-2 with TRBJ2-2; D ambiguous. The CDR3 is 16 amino acids. V shed 1 base and J shed 1 base, with 10 bases lying between them. CDR1 is SGHTA, CDR2 FQGNSA, per germline. The chain's CDR3 is CASSLVSTMNTGELFF. CDR3 nucleotides: TGTGCCAGCAGCTTAGTGTCCACCATGAACACCGGGGAGCTGTTTTTT.

Remarks on this clonotype: A much larger clone differs by one base, so this may be a read error. This rearrangement joins TRBV11-2 to TRBJ1-6; 7 nucleotides align to TRBD1. The CDR3 has 14 amino acids. The germline gives CDR1 SGHAT, CDR2 FQNNGV. CDR3 protein: CANSFQTGLSPLHF. The CDR3 coding sequence is TGTGCCAACAGCTTCCAGACAGGGCTTTCACCCCTCCACTTT.

Points on this clonotype: A much more abundant neighbour one base away suggests this may be a read error. The rearrangement uses TRBV11-3 and TRBJ1-5; D unresolved. The end of the DNA is better explained by TRBJ2-3, so the J call may be wrong. The germline CDR1 and CDR2 sequences are SGHNT and YENEEA. The CDR3 consists of 13 residues. The CDR3: CASSPNPRQPQYF. The CDR3 bases are TGTGCCAGCAGCCCCAATCCTCGGCAGCCCCAGTATTTT.

The gene calls are TRBV7-9 and TRBJ2-7; maybe TRBD1 (6 bases). Germline loops: CDR1 SEHNR, CDR2 FQNEAQ (reference sequence). The CDR3 spans 13 residues. The germline V and J ends were trimmed by 8 bases and 0 bases, with 11 bases remaining between them. The CDR3 region has the DNA TGTGCCAGCCAACAGGGAAACTCCTACGAGCAGTACTTC. The encoded protein is CASQQGNSYEQYF. Together with reference TRBV7-9 and TRBJ2-7, the CDR3 gives the full variable domain: DTGVSQNPRHKITKRGQNVTFRCDPISEHNRLYWYRQTLGQGPEFLTYFQNEAQLEKSRLLSDRFSAERPKGSFSTLEIQRTEQGDSAMYLCASQQGNSYEQYFGPGTRLTVT.

Only a few counts were recorded for this clonotype. This chain links TRBV28 with TRBJ2-3; no clear D gene. Germline CDR1 MDHEN, CDR2 SYDVKM. V lost 6 bases to trimming and J lost 1 base, with 11 bases between them. The CDR3 is 14 residues long. The CDR3 loop reads CASSLGSRTDTQYF. Here the CDR3 DNA reads TGTGCCAGCAGCCTCGGGTCCCGCACAGATACGCAGTATTTT.